This entry lists 23 T cell receptor beta chains sequenced from one sample in a study of Ad26.COV2.S vaccination and SARS-CoV-2 variants (dated by TCRdb to the early 2020s). The library relied on the immunoSEQ multiplex PCR assay. Not all clones reach the TCRdb copy of this immuneACCESS table, which keeps in-frame sequences only. Checked studies attribute under half of the gap to unresolved V genes and leave the rest unexplained. The sample profile shows about 350,000 clones; approximately 90% of them were found once. The top ten constitute around 5.8% of the sample. The treatment or condition label of this sample denotes: roughly 19 received Ad26.COV2.S at low or high dose, single or two shots; five or six received placebo; per-sample allocation not given. Repertoires of vaccine and placebo recipients were sequenced from samples collected on day 63 after the first injection. Specimen: peripheral blood, collected in a trial of Ad26.COV2.S vaccine versus placebo. All receptors derive from a person aged 18-65 years who received the Ad26.COV2.S COVID-19 vaccine or a placebo.

The chain joins TRBV6-5 to TRBJ1-4; the D gene is possibly TRBD1 (6 bases). From germline, CDR1 is MNHEY and CDR2 SVGAGI. This CDR3 contains 15 residues. Between the trimmed V and J ends, which lost 6 bases and 6 bases, there was a span of 17 bases. CDR3 residues: CASRAKGGRYEKLFF. Here the CDR3 DNA reads TGTGCCAGCAGGGCCAAGGGGGGTCGATATGAAAAACTGTTTTTT.

The genes are TRBV21-1 and TRBJ1-1. TRBV21-1 is given as a pseudogene. This CDR3 has 15 residues. Here the CDR3 DNA reads TGTGCCAGCAGCAAAGCGGGGGGGGCCGGGACTGAAGCTTTCTTT. Protein: CASSKAGGAGTEAFF.

The sample holds one count of this clone. J is TRBJ2-3 and V is TRBV18, with 13 bases identical to TRBD2. CDR1 and CDR2 from the germline V gene are KGHSH and LQKENI. The CDR3 length is 18 residues. The junction had 11 bases not matched to a gene; V was cut back by 6 bases and J by 2 bases. CDR3 in amino acids: CASSLRLAGGQFTDTQYF. CDR3 nucleotide sequence: TGTGCCAGCTCTCTAAGACTAGCGGGAGGCCAATTCACAGATACGCAGTATTTT.

The genes are TRBV11-2 and TRBJ1-3; 8 positions match TRBD1. The germline V gene has CDR1 SGHAT and CDR2 FQNNGV. The junction had 2 bases not matched to a gene; V was cut back by 2 bases and J by 2 bases. The CDR3 has 15 amino acids. The CDR3 spells CASSLQQGAGNTIYF. The CDR3 DNA sequence: TGTGCCAGCAGCTTACAACAGGGGGCTGGAAACACCATATATTTT.

V usage is TRBV3-1 (or the pseudogene TRBV3-2) and J usage is TRBJ1-2, with 8 bases identical to TRBD1. V lost 4 bases to trimming and J lost 4 bases; unmatched junction nucleotides: 5. The CDR3 runs 14 residues. The germline gives CDR1 LGHDT, CDR2 YNNKEL (reference sequence). The CDR3, as DNA: TGTGCCAGCAGCCGGGGGGACAGGTCCTATGGCTACACCTTC. Its protein is CASSRGDRSYGYTF.

The rearrangement joins TRBV30 to TRBJ1-5, with 9 bases that match TRBD1. Trimming removed 3 bases from V and 8 bases from J; junction bases left unmatched: 11. The length of the CDR3 is 15 residues. Germline CDR1 GTSNPN, CDR2 SVGIG (reference sequence). The CDR3 protein is CAWSLPTGGNEPQHF. The CDR3, as DNA: TGTGCCTGGAGCCTCCCGACAGGGGGGAACGAGCCCCAGCATTTT.

This clone was observed a single time. The junction departs from the called germline gene at one end, perhaps through a read error. The genes are TRBV6-1 and TRBJ2-7; 9 nucleotides line up with TRBD2. The CDR3 spans 18 residues. CDR1 and CDR2 (germline): MNHNS, SASEGT. CDR3 loop: CASSKAGTSSTSSYEQYF. The CDR3 coding sequence is TGTGCCAGCAGTAAAGCCGGGACTAGCAGTACGAGCTCCTACGAGCAGTACTTC.

The chain is built from TRBV11-2 and TRBJ1-6; unclear D gene. The CDR3 sequence is 15 residues long. Germline-derived CDR1 and CDR2 are SGHAT and FQNNGV. With 3 bases removed from V and 7 bases from J, the gap between germline ends came to 13 bases. The CDR3 loop is CASSFMSDVNSPLHF. In nucleotides, the CDR3 is TGTGCCAGCAGCTTCATGAGCGACGTAAATTCACCCCTCCACTTT.

The chain carries TRBV20-1 and TRBJ1-5; perhaps TRBD1 as D (5 bases). The CDR3 covers 14 residues. The germline V gene has CDR1 DFQATT and CDR2 SNEGSKA (reference sequence). The germline V and J ends were trimmed by 3 bases and 6 bases, with 15 bases remaining between them. CDR3 in amino acids: CSASRGTNLQPQHF. The CDR3 nucleotides read TGCAGTGCTAGTAGGGGCACAAATCTTCAGCCCCAGCATTTT.

The J gene is TRBJ2-5, the V gene TRBV12-5; 8 bases line up with TRBD2. Germline CDR1 LGHNT, CDR2 FRNRAP. The J segment lost 6 bases and the V segment lost 2 bases, leaving 8 bases of the junction unmatched. The CDR3 has 15 amino acids. This chain's CDR3 is CASGLPIQRGQTQYF. The CDR3 DNA is TGTGCTAGTGGTTTGCCAATACAGCGGGGGCAGACCCAGTACTTC.

This chain links TRBV28 with TRBJ2-1; the match to TRBD2 covers 11 bases. This CDR3 has 14 amino acids. From germline, CDR1 is MDHEN and CDR2 SYDVKM. V was clipped by 9 bases and J by 3 bases; unmatched bases: 4. Written as DNA, the CDR3 is TGTGCCAGTAGACTAGCGGGAAACTACAATGAGCAGTTCTTC. This codes for CASRLAGNYNEQFF.

J is TRBJ2-7 and V is TRBV29-1; 12 bases map to TRBD2. From germline, CDR1 is SQVTM and CDR2 ANQGSEA. CDR3 length: 14 amino acids. The junction had 3 bases not matched to a gene; V was cut back by 5 bases and J by 1 base. The CDR3, as DNA: TGCAGCGTTCCGGGACTAGCGGGTTCCTACGAGCAGTACTTC. It translates to CSVPGLAGSYEQYF.

The gene calls are TRBV30 and TRBJ2-2; D uncertain. The V gene's germline CDR1 is GTSNPN and CDR2 SVGIG (reference sequence). This CDR3 is built from 15 residues. Trimming left V 0 bases short and J 0 bases short, with 8 bases between. CDR3 bases: TGTGCCTGGAGTGTACAACGAGCGAACACCGGGGAGCTGTTTTTT. Protein sequence: CAWSVQRANTGELFF. Full variable domain (missing parts from reference TRBV30 and TRBJ2-2): SQTIHQWPATLVQPVGSPLSLECTVEGTSNPNLYWYRQAAGRGLQLLFYSVGIGQISSEVPQNLSASRPQDRQFILSSKKLLLSDSGFYLCAWSVQRANTGELFFGEGSRLTVL.

The V and J genes are TRBV9 and TRBJ1-3; 7 bases are shared with TRBD1. The CDR3 has 18 amino acids. The trim removed 1 base at V and 4 bases at J, leaving 14 bases unmatched. CDR1 is SGDLS and CDR2 is YYNGEE in the germline V gene. The DNA of the CDR3 is TGTGCCAGCAGCGTACCCAATCGGACAGGTTTGGAAGGAAACACCATATATTTT. Protein: CASSVPNRTGLEGNTIYF.

The V call is TRBV7-6, the J call TRBJ2-7; 8 positions match TRBD2. There are 15 residues in the CDR3. Germline V lookup: CDR1 SGHVS, CDR2 FNYEAQ. The V and J ends lost 1 base and 0 bases, in that order; junction bases with no gene match: 2. The CDR3 reads CASSLEAGASYEQYF. The CDR3 DNA sequence: TGTGCCAGCAGCTTAGAAGCGGGGGCCTCCTACGAGCAGTACTTC. Full variable domain (rest looked up from reference TRBV7-6 and TRBJ2-7): GAGVSQSPRYKVTKRGQDVALRCDPISGHVSLYWYRQALGQGPEFLTYFNYEAQQDKSGLPNDRFSAERPEGSISTLTIQRTEQRDSAMYRCASSLEAGASYEQYFGPGTRLTVT.

The chain combines TRBV6-6 with TRBJ2-7; D may be TRBD2 (5 bases). The CDR3 runs to 13 residues. Germline lookup yields CDR1 MNHNY and CDR2 SVGAGI (reference sequence). Between the trimmed V and J ends, which lost 4 bases and 2 bases, there was a span of 9 bases. DNA for the CDR3: TGTGCCAGCAGTTGGGTGAGGGCCTACGAGCAGTACTTC. Its translation is CASSWVRAYEQYF.

V usage is TRBV12-3 or TRBV12-4 and J usage is TRBJ1-3; D unclear. CDR3 length: 13 residues. V gave up 8 bases and J gave up 0 bases, with 8 bases separating them. The CDR3 reads CASRKSSGNTIYF. CDR3 DNA: TGTGCCAGCCGGAAGTCCTCTGGAAACACCATATATTTT.

V gene TRBV30 combines with J gene TRBJ1-2; D remains unclear. The CDR3 length is 10 residues. From germline, CDR1 is GTSNPN and CDR2 SVGIG (reference sequence). The CDR3 loop is CASRGGGYTF. The CDR3 DNA sequence: TGTGCGTCGAGAGGAGGGGGCTACACCTTC. Full variable domain (remainder filled in from reference TRBV30 and TRBJ1-2): SQTIHQWPATLVQPVGSPLSLECTVEGTSNPNLYWYRQAAGRGLQLLFYSVGIGQISSEVPQNLSASRPQDRQFILSSKKLLLSDSGFYLCASRGGGYTFGSGTRLTVV.

The chain uses TRBV28 and TRBJ1-1; the D gene is possibly TRBD1 (6 bases). CDR1 and CDR2 from the germline V gene are MDHEN and SYDVKM. V lost 5 bases to trimming and J lost 5 bases, with 12 bases between them. The CDR3 contains 13 residues. Here the CDR3 reads CASSKTGFTEAFF. In nucleotides, the CDR3 is TGTGCCAGCAGTAAGACAGGTTTTACTGAAGCTTTCTTT.

The chain has TRBV13 and TRBJ1-1; D ambiguous. Germline CDR1 is PRHDT and CDR2 is FYEKMQ (reference sequence). The CDR3 consists of 14 residues. Trimming shortened V by 1 base and J by 3 bases, and 9 bases separated the two germline ends. CDR3 in amino acids: CASSLERIDTEAFF. The CDR3 region has the DNA TGTGCCAGCAGCTTAGAACGGATTGACACTGAAGCTTTCTTT. The complete variable domain, with remaining parts taken from reference TRBV13 and TRBJ1-1, reads AAGVIQSPRHLIKEKRETATLKCYPIPRHDTVYWYQQGPGQDPQFLISFYEKMQSDKGSIPDRFSAQQFSDYHSELNMSSLELGDSALYFCASSLERIDTEAFFGQGTRLTVV.

The chain has TRBV10-2 and TRBJ2-2; the D gene is possibly TRBD2 (6 bases). The CDR3 is 14 residues long. With 7 bases removed from V and 0 bases from J, the gap between germline ends came to 9 bases. Germline CDR1 reads WSHSY; CDR2 reads SAAADI. In nucleotides, the CDR3 is TGCGCCAGCACTAGCGCTACGAACACCGGGGAGCTGTTTTTT. This encodes CASTSATNTGELFF.

This rearrangement joins TRBV6-5 to TRBJ1-3, with TRBD1 as a possible D gene (6 bases). The CDR3 is made up of 15 amino acids. The germline V gene encodes CDR1 MNHEY and CDR2 SVGAGI. Trimming took off 7 bases at V and 1 base at J, with 14 bases between the two ends. The CDR3 protein is CASNQGTSSGNTIYF. The CDR3 DNA reads TGTGCCAGCAACCAAGGGACATCTTCTGGAAACACCATATATTTT.

The rearrangement links TRBV7-8 to TRBJ2-5; D remains ambiguous. CDR3 size: 12 residues. CDR1 and CDR2 from the germline V gene are SGHVS and FQNEAQ. Trimming took off 5 bases at V and 0 bases at J, with 4 bases between the two ends. The CDR3 spells CASSPNQETQYF. In DNA form, the CDR3 reads TGTGCCAGCAGCCCGAACCAAGAGACCCAGTACTTC.